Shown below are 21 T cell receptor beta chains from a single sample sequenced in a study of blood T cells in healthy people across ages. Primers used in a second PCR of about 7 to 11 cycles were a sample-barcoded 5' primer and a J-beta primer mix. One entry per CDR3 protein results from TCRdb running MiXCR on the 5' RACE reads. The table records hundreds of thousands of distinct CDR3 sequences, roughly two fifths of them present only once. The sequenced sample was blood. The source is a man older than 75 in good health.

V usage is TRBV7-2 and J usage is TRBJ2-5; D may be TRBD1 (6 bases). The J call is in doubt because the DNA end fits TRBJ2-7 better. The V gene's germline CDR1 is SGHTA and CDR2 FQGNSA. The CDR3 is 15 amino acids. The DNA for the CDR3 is TGTGCCAGCAGCGACCAGGGGACCTGGGTCTACGAGCAGTACTTC. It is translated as CASSDQGTWVYEQYF.

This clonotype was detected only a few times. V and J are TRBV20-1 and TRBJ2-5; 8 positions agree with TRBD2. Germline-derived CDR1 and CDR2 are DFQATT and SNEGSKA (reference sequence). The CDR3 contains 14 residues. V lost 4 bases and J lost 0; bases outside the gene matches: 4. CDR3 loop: CSANTGGHQETQYF. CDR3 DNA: TGCAGTGCTAACACGGGGGGGCACCAAGAGACCCAGTACTTC.

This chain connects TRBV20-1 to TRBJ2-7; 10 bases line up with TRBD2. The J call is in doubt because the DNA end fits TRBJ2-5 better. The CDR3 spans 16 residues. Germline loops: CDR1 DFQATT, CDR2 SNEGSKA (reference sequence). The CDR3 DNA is TGCAGTGCTAGAGAGATCCGGACTAGCGGAACAAAGACCCAGTACTTC. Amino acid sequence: CSAREIRTSGTKTQYF.

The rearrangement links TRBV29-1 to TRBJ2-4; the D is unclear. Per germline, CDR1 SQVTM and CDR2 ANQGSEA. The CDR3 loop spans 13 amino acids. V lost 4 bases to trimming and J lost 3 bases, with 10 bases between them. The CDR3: CSVGGRNKNIQYF. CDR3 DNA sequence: TGCAGCGTTGGTGGGCGAAACAAAAACATTCAGTACTTC.

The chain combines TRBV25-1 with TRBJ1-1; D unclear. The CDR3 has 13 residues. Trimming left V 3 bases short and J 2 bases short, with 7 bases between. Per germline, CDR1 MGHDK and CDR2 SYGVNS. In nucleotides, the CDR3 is TGTGCCAGCAGTGATAGACCCAACACTGAAGCTTTCTTT. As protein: CASSDRPNTEAFF.

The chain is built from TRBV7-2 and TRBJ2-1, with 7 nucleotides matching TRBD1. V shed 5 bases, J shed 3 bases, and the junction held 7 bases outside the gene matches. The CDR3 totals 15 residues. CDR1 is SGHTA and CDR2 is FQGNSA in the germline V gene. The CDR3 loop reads CASSRGTENYNEQFF. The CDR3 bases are TGTGCCAGCAGCCGAGGGACAGAGAACTACAATGAGCAGTTCTTC.

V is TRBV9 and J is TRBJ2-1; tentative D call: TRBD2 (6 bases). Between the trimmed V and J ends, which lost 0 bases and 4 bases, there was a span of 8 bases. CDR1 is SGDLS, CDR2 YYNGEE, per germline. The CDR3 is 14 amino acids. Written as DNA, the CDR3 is TGTGCCAGCAGCGTAGGGGGGGTTTACAATGAGCAGTTCTTC. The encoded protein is CASSVGGVYNEQFF.

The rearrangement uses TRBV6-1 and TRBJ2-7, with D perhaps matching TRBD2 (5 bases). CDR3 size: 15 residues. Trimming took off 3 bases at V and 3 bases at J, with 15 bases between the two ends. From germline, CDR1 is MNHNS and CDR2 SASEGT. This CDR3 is CASSETPGNLYEQYF. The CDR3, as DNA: TGTGCCAGCAGTGAGACCCCCGGGAACCTCTACGAGCAGTACTTC.

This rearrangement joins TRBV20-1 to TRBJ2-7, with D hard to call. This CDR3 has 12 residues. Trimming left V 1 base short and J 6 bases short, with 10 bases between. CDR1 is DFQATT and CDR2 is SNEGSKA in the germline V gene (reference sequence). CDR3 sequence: CSARVSMGEQYF. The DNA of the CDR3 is TGCAGTGCTAGAGTTTCCATGGGCGAGCAGTACTTC.

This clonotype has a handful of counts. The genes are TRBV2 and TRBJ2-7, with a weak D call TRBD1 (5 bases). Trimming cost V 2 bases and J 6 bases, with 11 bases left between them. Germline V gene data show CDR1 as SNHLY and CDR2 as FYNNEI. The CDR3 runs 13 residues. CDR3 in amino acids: CASSEPQVGEQYF. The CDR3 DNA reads TGTGCCAGCAGTGAACCACAGGTGGGCGAGCAGTACTTC.

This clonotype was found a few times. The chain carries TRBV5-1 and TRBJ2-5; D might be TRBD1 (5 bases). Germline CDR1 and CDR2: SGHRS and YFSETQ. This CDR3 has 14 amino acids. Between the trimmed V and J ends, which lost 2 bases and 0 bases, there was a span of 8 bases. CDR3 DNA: TGCGCCAGCAGCTTACAGGCCAACCAAGAGACCCAGTACTTC. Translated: CASSLQANQETQYF.

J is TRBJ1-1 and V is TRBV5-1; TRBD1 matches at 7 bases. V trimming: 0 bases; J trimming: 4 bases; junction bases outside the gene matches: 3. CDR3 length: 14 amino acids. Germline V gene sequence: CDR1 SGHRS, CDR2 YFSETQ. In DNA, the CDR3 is TGCGCCAGCAGCTTGGGGCCAGGGGGCACTGAAGCTTTCTTT. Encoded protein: CASSLGPGGTEAFF.

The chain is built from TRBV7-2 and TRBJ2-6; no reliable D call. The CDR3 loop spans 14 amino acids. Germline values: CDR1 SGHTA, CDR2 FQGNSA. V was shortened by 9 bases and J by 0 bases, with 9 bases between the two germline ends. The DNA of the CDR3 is TGTGCCAGTGGATTCCCCTCTGGGGCCAACGTCCTGACTTTC. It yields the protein CASGFPSGANVLTF.

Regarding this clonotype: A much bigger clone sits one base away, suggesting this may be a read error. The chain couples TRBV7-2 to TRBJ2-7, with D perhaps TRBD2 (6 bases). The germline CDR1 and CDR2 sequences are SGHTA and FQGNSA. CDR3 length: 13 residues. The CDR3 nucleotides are TGTGCCGGCAGCCTAGGCAGGGAGGACGAGCAGTACTTC. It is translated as CAGSLGREDEQYF.

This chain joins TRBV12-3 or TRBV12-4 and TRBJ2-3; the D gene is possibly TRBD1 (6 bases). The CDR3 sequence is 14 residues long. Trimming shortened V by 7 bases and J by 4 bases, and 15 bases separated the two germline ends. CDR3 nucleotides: TGTGCCAGCACCCTTAAGGACAGCGCAGATACGCAGTATTTT. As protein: CASTLKDSADTQYF.

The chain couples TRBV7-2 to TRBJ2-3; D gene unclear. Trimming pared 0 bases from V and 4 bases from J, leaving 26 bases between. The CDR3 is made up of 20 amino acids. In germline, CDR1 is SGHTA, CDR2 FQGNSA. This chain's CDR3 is CASSLALIRVSLLGSDTQYF. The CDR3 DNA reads TGTGCCAGCAGCTTAGCGCTAATTCGGGTCAGTTTATTGGGTTCAGATACGCAGTATTTT.

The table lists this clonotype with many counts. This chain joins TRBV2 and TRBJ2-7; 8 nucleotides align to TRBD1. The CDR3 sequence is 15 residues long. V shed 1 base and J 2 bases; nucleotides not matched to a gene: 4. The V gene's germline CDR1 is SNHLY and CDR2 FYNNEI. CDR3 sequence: CASSEGQGATYEQYF. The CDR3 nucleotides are TGTGCCAGCAGTGAAGGGCAGGGGGCCACCTACGAGCAGTACTTC. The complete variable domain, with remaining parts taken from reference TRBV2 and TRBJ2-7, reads EPEVTQTPSHQVTQMGQEVILRCVPISNHLYFYWYRQILGQKVEFLVSFYNNEISEKSEIFDDQFSVERPDGSNFTLKIRSTKLEDSAMYFCASSEGQGATYEQYFGPGTRLTVT.

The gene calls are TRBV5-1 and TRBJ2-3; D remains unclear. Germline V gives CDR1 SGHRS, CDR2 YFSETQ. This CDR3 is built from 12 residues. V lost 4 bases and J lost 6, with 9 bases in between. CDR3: CASSLVDDTQYF. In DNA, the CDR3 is TGCGCCAGCAGCCTCGTTGATGATACGCAGTATTTT.

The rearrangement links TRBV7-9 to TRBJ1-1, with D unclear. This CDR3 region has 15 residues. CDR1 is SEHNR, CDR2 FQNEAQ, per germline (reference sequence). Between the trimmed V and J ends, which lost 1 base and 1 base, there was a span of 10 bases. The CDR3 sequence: CASSLEVARNTEAFF. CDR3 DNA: TGTGCCAGCAGCTTAGAGGTGGCGAGGAACACTGAAGCTTTCTTT.

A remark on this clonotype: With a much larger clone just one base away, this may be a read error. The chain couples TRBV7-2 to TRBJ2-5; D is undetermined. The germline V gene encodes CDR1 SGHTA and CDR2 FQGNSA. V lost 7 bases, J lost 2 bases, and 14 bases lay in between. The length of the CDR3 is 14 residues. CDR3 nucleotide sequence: TGTGCCAGCAACTCGTCCGGGCAACAAGAGACCCAGTACTTC. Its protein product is CASNSSGQQETQYF.

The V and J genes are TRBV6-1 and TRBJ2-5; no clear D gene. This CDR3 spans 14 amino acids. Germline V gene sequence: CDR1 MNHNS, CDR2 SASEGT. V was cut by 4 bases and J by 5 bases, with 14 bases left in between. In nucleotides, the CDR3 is TGTGCCAGCAGTGGAAACCGGGCCTACGAGACCCAGTACTTC. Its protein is CASSGNRAYETQYF.